Listed below are T cell receptor beta chains from one sample, sequenced in a study of blood T cell repertoires in COVID-19. TCRdb's copy holds only in-frame clones and misses some; the assay was immunoSEQ multiplex PCR. The profile shows roughly 140,000 clones, 85% to 90% of them singletons. Sequences were obtained from peripheral blood. The source is a woman aged 80 or older with acute or convalescent COVID-19. CDR3s include the opening cysteine and the closing phenylalanine or tryptophan. The D gene is left open where the match is weak. Only some rows state a clone size, as once, few, many or a class for expanded clones.

TRBV5-4	.	TRBJ1-1	.	CASSLQGVNTEAFF	TGTGCCAGCAGCTTACAGGGAGTGAACACTGAAGCTTTCTTT
TRBV5-1	.	TRBJ2-3	.	CASSLGGGTDTQYF	TGCGCCAGCAGCTTGGGTGGCGGTACAGATACGCAGTATTTT
TRBV27	.	TRBJ1-5	TRBD1	CASSFGTGGRQPQHF	TGTGCCAGCAGTTTCGGGACAGGGGGGCGGCAGCCCCAGCATTTT
TRBV7-3	.	TRBJ1-1	TRBD1	CASSHRGRGYTEAFF	TGTGCCAGCAGCCACAGGGGCAGGGGATACACTGAAGCTTTCTTT
TRBV11-1	.	TRBJ2-1	.	CASSPGLGGTYNEQFF	TGTGCCAGCAGCCCTGGGCTAGGAGGAACTTACAATGAGCAGTTCTTC
TRBV15	once	TRBJ2-2	TRBD1	CATSTAGTGSNTGELFF	TGTGCCACCAGCACTGCTGGGACAGGGTCAAACACCGGGGAGCTGTTTTTT
TRBV7-4	.	TRBJ2-7	TRBD2	CCRPGGPREQYF	TGTTGCCGTCCGGGGGGGCCGCGCGAGCAGTACTTC
TRBV4-1	.	TRBJ1-1	.	CASSQAPDRNTEAFF	TGCGCCAGCAGCCAAGCCCCCGACAGAAACACTGAAGCTTTCTTT
TRBV7-9	.	TRBJ1-1	TRBD1	CASSSRTGGTEAFF	TGTGCCAGCAGCTCGCGGACAGGGGGAACTGAAGCTTTCTTT
TRBV5-1	.	TRBJ1-1	.	CASSLAGEGAAFF	TGCGCCAGCAGCTTGGCCGGGGAGGGTGCGGCTTTCTTT
TRBV28	.	TRBJ1-4	TRBD1	CASSSPDRSDEKLFF	TGTGCCAGCAGTTCCCCGGACAGGAGTGATGAAAAACTGTTTTTT
TRBV13	.	TRBJ2-1	TRBD2	CASSVQRGEPIF	TGTGCCAGCAGCGTCCAGCGGGGCGAGCCAATCTTC
TRBV5-4	.	TRBJ1-2	TRBD1	CASSSGAGQGADGYTF	TGTGCCAGCAGCTCGGGCGCGGGACAGGGGGCGGATGGCTACACCTTC
TRBV5-1	.	TRBJ2-7	TRBD1	CASSLAQGRGSYEQYF	TGCGCCAGCAGCTTGGCACAGGGGCGCGGTTCCTACGAGCAGTACTTC
TRBV28	.	TRBJ1-2	.	CASTTDSGAGYTF	TGTGCCAGCACCACGGACAGCGGGGCTGGCTACACCTTC
TRBV30	.	TRBJ2-1	TRBD2	CAWSIGLAAYNEQFF	TGTGCCTGGAGTATAGGACTAGCGGCCTACAATGAGCAGTTCTTC
TRBV4-1	few	TRBJ2-5	TRBD2	CASSQELAGAQETQYF	TGCGCCAGCAGCCAAGAACTAGCGGGGGCCCAAGAGACCCAGTACTTC
TRBV15	.	TRBJ1-6	.	CATSRDRVSPLHF	TGTGCCACCAGCAGAGATCGTGTCTCACCCCTCCACTTT
TRBV5-4	.	TRBJ2-7	.	CASSDKSSYEQYF	TGTGCCAGCAGCGATAAGAGCTCCTACGAGCAGTACTTC
TRBV10-3	.	TRBJ1-1	.	CAISGGPNTEAFF	TGTGCCATCAGTGGGGGCCCGAACACTGAAGCTTTCTTT
TRBV2	once	TRBJ2-7	.	CASSFPFAPGTINYEQYF	TGTGCCAGCAGTTTTCCCTTCGCCCCCGGGACAATAAACTACGAGCAGTACTTC
TRBV4-1	many	TRBJ1-1	TRBD1	CASSQDRGREAFF	TGCGCCAGCAGCCAAGACAGGGGGCGGGAAGCTTTCTTT
TRBV30	.	TRBJ2-7	TRBD1	CAWRPGQAFYEQYF	TGTGCCTGGAGGCCGGGACAGGCGTTTTACGAGCAGTACTTC
TRBV6-5	.	TRBJ1-1	TRBD1	CASSPGDRMNTEAFF	TGTGCCAGCAGTCCGGGGGACAGGATGAACACTGAAGCTTTCTTT
TRBV3-1/TRBV3-2	.	TRBJ2-1	.	CASSHPNANEQFF	TGTGCCAGCAGCCACCCGAACGCGAATGAGCAGTTCTTC
TRBV27	.	TRBJ1-1	.	CASSLYGGGTPEAFF	TGTGCCAGCAGTTTATACGGCGGCGGGACCCCTGAAGCTTTCTTT
TRBV7-3	.	TRBJ1-1	.	CASSLRGDTEAFF	TGTGCCAGCAGCTTAAGGGGAGACACTGAAGCTTTCTTT
TRBV6-2/TRBV6-3	.	TRBJ2-7	.	CASSYSDYYEQYF	TGTGCCAGCAGTTACTCGGACTACTACGAGCAGTACTTC
TRBV6-6	.	TRBJ1-2	.	CASSYGDSGYTF	TGTGCCAGCAGTTATGGAGATAGTGGCTACACCTTC
TRBV5-1	.	TRBJ1-1	TRBD1	CASRAGTGALNTEAFF	TGCGCCAGCAGGGCCGGGACAGGGGCATTGAACACTGAAGCTTTCTTT
TRBV2	.	TRBJ1-6	TRBD1	CASSLQGLSYNSPLHF	TGTGCCAGCAGCTTACAGGGGCTGTCCTATAATTCACCCCTCCACTTT
TRBV2	.	TRBJ2-3	TRBD1	CASSEPQGVDTQYF	TGTGCCAGCAGTGAACCCCAGGGGGTAGATACGCAGTATTTT
TRBV7-9	.	TRBJ2-5	.	CASSLTAGQETQYF	TGTGCCAGCAGCTTAACGGCAGGCCAAGAGACCCAGTACTTC
TRBV3-1/TRBV3-2	.	TRBJ1-4	.	CASRQSGTPTGKLFF	TGTGCCAGCAGGCAGTCGGGGACCCCGACAGGAAAACTGTTTTTT
TRBV7-2	once	TRBJ2-3	.	CASSIRAGDTQYF	TGTGCCAGCAGCATTCGGGCGGGAGATACGCAGTATTTT
TRBV6-5	.	TRBJ1-5	TRBD1	CASRGRTGGRQPQHF	TGTGCCAGCCGAGGAAGGACAGGGGGCAGACAGCCCCAGCATTTT
TRBV6-5	.	TRBJ1-6	.	CASRSQSSYNSPLHF	TGTGCCAGCAGGTCACAGAGCTCCTATAATTCACCCCTCCACTTT